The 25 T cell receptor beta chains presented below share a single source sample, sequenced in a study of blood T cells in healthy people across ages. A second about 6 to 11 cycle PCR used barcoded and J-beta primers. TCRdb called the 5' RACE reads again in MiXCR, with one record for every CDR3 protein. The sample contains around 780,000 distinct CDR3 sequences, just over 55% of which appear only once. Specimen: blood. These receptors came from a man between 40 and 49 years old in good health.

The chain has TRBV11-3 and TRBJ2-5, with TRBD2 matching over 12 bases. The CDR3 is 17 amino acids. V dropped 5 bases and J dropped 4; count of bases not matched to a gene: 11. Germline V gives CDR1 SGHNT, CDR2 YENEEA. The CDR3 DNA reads TGTGCCAGCAGCGGCCGACTAGCGGGAGACATAGGAGAGACCCAGTACTTC. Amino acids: CASSGRLAGDIGETQYF.

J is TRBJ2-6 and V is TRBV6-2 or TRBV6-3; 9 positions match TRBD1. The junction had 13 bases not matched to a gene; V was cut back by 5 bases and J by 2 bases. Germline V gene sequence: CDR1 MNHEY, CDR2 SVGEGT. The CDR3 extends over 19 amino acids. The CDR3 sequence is CASSLSRDRVLPGANVLTF. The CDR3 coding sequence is TGTGCCAGCAGTCTCAGCCGGGACAGGGTCCTCCCTGGGGCCAACGTCCTGACTTTC.

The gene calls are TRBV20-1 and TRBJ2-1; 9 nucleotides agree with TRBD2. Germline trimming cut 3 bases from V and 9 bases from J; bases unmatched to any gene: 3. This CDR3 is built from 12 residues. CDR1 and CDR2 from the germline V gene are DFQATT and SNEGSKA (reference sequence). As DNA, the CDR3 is TGCAGTGCTAGGGCGGGGGGGCGTGAGCAGTTCTTC. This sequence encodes CSARAGGREQFF.

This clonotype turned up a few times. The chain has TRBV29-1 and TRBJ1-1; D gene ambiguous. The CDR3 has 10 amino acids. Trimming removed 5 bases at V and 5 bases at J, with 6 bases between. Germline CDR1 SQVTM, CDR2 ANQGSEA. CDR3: CSVLGTEAFF. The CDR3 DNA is TGCAGCGTTTTAGGGACTGAAGCTTTCTTT.

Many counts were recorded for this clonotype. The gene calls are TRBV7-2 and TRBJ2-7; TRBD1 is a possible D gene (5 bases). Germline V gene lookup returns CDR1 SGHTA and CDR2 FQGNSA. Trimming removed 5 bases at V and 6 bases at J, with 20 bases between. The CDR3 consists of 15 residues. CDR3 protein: CASSPTQGLGVEQYF. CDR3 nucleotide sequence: TGTGCCAGCAGCCCAACCCAGGGTCTTGGCGTCGAGCAGTACTTC.

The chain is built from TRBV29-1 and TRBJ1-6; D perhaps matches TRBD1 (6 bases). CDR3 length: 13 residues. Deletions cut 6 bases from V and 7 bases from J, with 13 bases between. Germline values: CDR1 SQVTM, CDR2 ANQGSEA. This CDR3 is CSVMDSVNSPLHF. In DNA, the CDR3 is TGCAGCGTGATGGACAGCGTCAATTCACCCCTCCACTTT.

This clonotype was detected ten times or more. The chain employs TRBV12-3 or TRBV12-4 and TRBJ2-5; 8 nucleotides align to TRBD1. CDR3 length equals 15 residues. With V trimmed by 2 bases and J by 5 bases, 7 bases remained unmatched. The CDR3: CASSLTQGAGETQYF. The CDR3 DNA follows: TGTGCCAGCAGTTTAACGCAGGGGGCTGGGGAGACCCAGTACTTC.

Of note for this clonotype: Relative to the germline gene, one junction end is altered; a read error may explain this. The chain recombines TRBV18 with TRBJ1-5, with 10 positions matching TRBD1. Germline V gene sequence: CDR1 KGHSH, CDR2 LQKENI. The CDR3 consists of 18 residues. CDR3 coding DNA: TGTGTCAGCTCACCCATGACAGGGGGCAGACCTAGCAATCAGCCCCAGCATTTT. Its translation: CVSSPMTGGRPSNQPQHF.

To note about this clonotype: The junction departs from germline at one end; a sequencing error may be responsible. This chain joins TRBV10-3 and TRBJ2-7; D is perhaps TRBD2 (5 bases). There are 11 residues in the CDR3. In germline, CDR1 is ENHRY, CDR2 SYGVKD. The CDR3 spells CAIGEVGVQYF. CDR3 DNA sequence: TGTGCCATCGGTGAGGTCGGGGTCCAGTACTTC.

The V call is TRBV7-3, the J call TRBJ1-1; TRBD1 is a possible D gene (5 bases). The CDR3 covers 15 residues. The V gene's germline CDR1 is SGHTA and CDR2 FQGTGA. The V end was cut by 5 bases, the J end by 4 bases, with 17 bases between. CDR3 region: CASSPVGGGLTEAFF. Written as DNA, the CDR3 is TGTGCCAGCAGCCCCGTGGGGGGAGGACTCACTGAAGCTTTCTTT.

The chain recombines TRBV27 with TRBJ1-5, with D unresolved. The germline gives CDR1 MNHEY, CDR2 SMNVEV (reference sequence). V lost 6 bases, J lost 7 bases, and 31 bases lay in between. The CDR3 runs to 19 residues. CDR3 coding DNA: TGTGCCAGCAGCCGTACTGTGGCGGGTGGCACCCGGAGTGAGCAGCCCCAGCATTTT. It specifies CASSRTVAGGTRSEQPQHF.

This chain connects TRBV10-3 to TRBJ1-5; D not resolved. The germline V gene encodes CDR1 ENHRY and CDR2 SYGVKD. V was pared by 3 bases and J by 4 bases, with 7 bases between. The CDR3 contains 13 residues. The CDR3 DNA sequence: TGTGCCATCAGTGACGTAGGGAATCAGCCCCAGCATTTT. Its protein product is CAISDVGNQPQHF.

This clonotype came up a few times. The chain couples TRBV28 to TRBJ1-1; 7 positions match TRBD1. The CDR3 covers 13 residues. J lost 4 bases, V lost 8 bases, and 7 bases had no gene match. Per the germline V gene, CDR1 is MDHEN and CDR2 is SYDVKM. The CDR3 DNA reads TGTGCCAGCGGTCCGACAGGGCTCACTGAAGCTTTCTTT. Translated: CASGPTGLTEAFF.

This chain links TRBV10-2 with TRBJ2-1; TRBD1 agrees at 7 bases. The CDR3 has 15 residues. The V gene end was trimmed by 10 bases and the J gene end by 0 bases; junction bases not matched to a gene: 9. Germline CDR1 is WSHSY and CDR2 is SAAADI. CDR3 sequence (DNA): TGCGCCACCAAATCGGACAGGAGCTCCTACAATGAGCAGTTCTTC. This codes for CATKSDRSSYNEQFF.

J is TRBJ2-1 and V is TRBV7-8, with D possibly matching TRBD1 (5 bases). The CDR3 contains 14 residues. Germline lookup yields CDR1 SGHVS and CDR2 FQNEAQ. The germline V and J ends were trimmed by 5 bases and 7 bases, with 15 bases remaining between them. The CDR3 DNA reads TGTGCCAGCAGCCCAAGACAGTTTTCTAATGAGCAGTTCTTC. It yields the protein CASSPRQFSNEQFF.

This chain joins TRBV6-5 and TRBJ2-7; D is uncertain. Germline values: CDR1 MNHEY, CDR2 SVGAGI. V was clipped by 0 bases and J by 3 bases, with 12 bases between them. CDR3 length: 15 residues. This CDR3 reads CASSYSVSLGYEQYF. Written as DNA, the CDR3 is TGTGCCAGCAGTTACTCGGTATCCCTGGGCTACGAGCAGTACTTC.

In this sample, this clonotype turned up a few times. CDR3: CASSYETGQETQYF. CDR3 sequence (DNA): TGTGCCAGCAGTTACGAGACGGGACAAGAGACCCAGTACTTC. V and J are TRBV6-2 or TRBV6-3 and TRBJ2-5; tentatively, D is TRBD2 (5 bases). The CDR3 extends over 14 amino acids. Per the germline V gene, CDR1 is MNHEY and CDR2 is SVGEGT. V gave up 2 bases and J gave up 2 bases, with 9 bases separating them.

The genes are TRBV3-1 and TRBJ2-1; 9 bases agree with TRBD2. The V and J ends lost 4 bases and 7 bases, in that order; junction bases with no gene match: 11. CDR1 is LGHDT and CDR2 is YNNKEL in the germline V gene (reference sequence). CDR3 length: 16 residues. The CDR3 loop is CASSRVEAGGRNEQFF. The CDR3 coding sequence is TGTGCCAGCAGCCGAGTTGAAGCGGGGGGACGGAATGAGCAGTTCTTC.

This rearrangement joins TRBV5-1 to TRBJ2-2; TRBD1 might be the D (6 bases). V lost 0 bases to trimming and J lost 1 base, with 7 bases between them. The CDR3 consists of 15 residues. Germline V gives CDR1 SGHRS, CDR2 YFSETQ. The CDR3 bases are TGCGCCAGCAGCTTGGTGGGACAGAACACCGGGGAGCTGTTTTTT. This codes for CASSLVGQNTGELFF. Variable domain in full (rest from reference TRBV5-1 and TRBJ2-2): KAGVTQTPRYLIKTRGQQVTLSCSPISGHRSVSWYQQTPGQGLQFLFEYFSETQRNKGNFPGRFSGRQFSNSRSEMNVSTLELGDSALYLCASSLVGQNTGELFFGEGSRLTVL.

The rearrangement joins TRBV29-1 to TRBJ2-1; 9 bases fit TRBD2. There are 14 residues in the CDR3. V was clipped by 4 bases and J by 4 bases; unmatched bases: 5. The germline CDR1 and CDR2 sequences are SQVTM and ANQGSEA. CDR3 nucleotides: TGCAGCGTTGTTTTTAGCGGGGGATACAATGAGCAGTTCTTC. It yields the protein CSVVFSGGYNEQFF.

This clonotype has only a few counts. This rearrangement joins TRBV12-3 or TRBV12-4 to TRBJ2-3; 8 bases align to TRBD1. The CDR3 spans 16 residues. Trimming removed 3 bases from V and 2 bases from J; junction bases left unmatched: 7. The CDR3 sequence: CASSLGLTGATDTQYF. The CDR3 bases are TGTGCCAGCAGTTTGGGCCTGACAGGGGCCACAGATACGCAGTATTTT.

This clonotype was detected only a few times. The CDR3 sequence is CSAREPGQNTEAFF. The CDR3 DNA sequence: TGCAGTGCTAGAGAACCGGGCCAGAACACTGAAGCTTTCTTT. V usage is TRBV20-1 and J usage is TRBJ1-1, with D uncertain. Germline V CDR1 and CDR2: DFQATT, SNEGSKA (reference sequence). The CDR3 is 14 residues long. Trimming removed 0 bases from V and 1 base from J, with 9 bases in between.

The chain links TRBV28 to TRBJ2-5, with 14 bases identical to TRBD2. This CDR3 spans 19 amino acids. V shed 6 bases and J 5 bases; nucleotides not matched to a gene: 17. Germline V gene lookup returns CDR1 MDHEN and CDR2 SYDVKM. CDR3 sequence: CASSPRLAGGPESIETQYF. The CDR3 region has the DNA TGTGCCAGCAGCCCCCGACTAGCGGGAGGGCCTGAATCCATCGAGACCCAGTACTTC.

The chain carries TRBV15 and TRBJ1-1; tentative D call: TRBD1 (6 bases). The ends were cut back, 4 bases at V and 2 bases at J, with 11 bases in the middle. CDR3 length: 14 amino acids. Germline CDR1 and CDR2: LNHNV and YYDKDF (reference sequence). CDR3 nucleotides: TGTGCCACCAGCATTGACAGGTACAACACTGAAGCTTTCTTT. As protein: CATSIDRYNTEAFF.

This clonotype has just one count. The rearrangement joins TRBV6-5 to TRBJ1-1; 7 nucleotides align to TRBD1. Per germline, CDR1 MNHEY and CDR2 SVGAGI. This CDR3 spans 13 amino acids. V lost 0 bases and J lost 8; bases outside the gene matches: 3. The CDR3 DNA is TGTGCCAGCAGTTACTCCGGACAGGCCGAAGCTTTCTTT. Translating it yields CASSYSGQAEAFF.